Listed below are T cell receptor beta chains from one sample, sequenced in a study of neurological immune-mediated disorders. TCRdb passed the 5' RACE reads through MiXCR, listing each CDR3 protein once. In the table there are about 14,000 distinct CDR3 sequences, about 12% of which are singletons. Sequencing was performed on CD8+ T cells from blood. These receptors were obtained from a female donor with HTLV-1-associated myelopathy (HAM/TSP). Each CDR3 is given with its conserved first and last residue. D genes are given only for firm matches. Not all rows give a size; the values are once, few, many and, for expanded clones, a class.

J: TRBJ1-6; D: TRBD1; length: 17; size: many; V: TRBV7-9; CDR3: CASSSLNQGVHNSPLHF; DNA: TGTGCCAGCAGCTCCTTAAATCAGGGGGTCCATAATTCACCCCTCCACTTT
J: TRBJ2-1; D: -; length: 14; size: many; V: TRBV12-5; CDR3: CASGFGLEPGEQFF; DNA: TGTGCTAGTGGTTTCGGGCTAGAACCTGGTGAGCAGTTCTTC
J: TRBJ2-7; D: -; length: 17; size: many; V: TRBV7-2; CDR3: CASSLAWDSHITYEQYF; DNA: TGTGCCAGCAGCTTAGCCTGGGACTCCCATATTACCTACGAGCAGTACTTC
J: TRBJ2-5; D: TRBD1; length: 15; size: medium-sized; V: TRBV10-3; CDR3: CAISELGQGGETQYF; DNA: TGTGCCATCAGTGAGTTGGGACAGGGAGGAGAGACCCAGTACTTC
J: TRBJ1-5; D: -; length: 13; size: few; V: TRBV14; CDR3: CASSPGGNQPQHF; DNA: TGTGCCAGCAGCCCCGGCGGGAATCAGCCCCAGCATTTT
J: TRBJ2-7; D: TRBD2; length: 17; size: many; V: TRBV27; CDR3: CASSLRPSGSGSYEQYF; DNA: TGTGCCAGCAGTTTAAGGCCCAGCGGGAGTGGTTCCTACGAGCAGTACTTC
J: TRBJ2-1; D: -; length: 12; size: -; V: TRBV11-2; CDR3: CASSPAGDEQFF; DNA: TGTGCCAGCAGCCCAGCGGGCGATGAGCAGTTCTTC
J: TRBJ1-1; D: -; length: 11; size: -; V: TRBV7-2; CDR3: CASSFLSEAFF; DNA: TGTGCCAGCAGCTTTTTATCTGAAGCTTTCTTT
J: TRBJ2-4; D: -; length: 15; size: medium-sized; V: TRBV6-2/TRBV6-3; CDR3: CASTHRQLAKNIQYF; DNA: TGTGCCAGCACTCACAGGCAATTAGCCAAAAACATTCAGTACTTC
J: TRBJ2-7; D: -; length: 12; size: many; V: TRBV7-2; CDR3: CASSYGGHEQYF; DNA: TGTGCCAGCAGCTACGGGGGGCACGAGCAGTACTTC
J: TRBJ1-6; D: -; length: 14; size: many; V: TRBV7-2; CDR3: CASSLGPYNSPLHF; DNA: TGTGCCAGCAGCTTAGGCCCTTATAATTCACCCCTCCACTTT
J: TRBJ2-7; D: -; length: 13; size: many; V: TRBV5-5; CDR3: CASSSAGSYEQYF; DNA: TGTGCCAGCAGCTCGGCTGGGTCCTACGAGCAGTACTTC
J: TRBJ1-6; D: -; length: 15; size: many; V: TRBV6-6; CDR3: CASSYPGAGNSPLHF; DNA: TGTGCCAGCAGTTACCCGGGGGCTGGTAATTCACCCCTCCACTTT
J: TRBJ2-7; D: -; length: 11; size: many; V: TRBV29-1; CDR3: CSVTESYEQYF; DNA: TGCAGCGTAACGGAATCCTACGAGCAGTACTTC
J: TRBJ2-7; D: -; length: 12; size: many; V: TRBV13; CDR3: CASSLGPTEQYF; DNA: TGTGCCAGCAGCTTAGGCCCAACCGAGCAGTACTTC
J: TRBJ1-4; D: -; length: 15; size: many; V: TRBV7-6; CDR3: CASSLAGGGNEKLFF; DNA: TGTGCCAGCAGCTTAGCTGGCGGCGGTAATGAAAAACTGTTTTTT
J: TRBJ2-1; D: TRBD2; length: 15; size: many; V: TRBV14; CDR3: CASSPRSSGPDLKFF; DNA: TGTGCCAGCAGCCCCCGATCTAGCGGACCTGACCTAAAGTTCTTC
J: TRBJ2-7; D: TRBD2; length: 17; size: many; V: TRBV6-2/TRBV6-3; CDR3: CASSYVRGSGATYEQYF; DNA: TGTGCCAGCAGTTACGTTAGGGGCAGCGGGGCCACCTACGAGCAGTACTTC
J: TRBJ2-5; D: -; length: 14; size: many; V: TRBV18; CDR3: CASSPQQGHLTQYF; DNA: TGTGCCAGCTCACCACAGCAGGGCCACTTGACCCAGTACTTC
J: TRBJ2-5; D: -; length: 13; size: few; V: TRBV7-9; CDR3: CASSVDRSGTQYF; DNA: TGTGCCAGCAGCGTGGACAGAAGTGGGACCCAGTACTTC
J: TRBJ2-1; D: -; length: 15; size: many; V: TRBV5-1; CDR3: CASSLVGPPYNEQFF; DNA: TGCGCCAGCAGCTTGGTAGGGCCTCCTTACAATGAGCAGTTCTTC
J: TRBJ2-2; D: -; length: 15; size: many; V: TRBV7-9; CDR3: CASSLTAANTGELFF; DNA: TGTGCCAGCAGTCTTACAGCGGCGAACACCGGGGAGCTGTTTTTT
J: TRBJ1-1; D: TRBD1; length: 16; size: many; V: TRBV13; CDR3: CASSLRGGKYNTEAFF; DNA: TGTGCCAGCAGCTTAAGAGGGGGCAAATACAACACTGAAGCTTTCTTT
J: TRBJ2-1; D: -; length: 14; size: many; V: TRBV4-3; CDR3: CASSQGLGPNEQFF; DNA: TGCGCCAGCAGCCAAGGCCTTGGCCCCAATGAGCAGTTCTTC